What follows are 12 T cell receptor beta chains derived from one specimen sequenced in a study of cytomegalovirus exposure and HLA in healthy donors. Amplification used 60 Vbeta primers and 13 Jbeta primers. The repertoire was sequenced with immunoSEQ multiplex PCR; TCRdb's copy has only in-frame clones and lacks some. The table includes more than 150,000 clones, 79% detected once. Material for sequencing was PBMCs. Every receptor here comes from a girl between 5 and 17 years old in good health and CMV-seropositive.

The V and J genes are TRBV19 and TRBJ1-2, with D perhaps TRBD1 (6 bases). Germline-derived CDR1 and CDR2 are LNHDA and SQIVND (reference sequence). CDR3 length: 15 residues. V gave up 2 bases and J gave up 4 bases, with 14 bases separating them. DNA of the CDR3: TGTGCCAGTAGTATACTGGCAGGGGAGAGCTATGGCTACACCTTC. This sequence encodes CASSILAGESYGYTF. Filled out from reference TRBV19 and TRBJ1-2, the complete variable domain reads DGGITQSPKYLFRKEGQNVTLSCEQNLNHDAMYWYRQDPGQGLRLIYYSQIVNDFQKGDIAEGYSVSREKKESFPLTVTSAQKNPTAFYLCASSILAGESYGYTFGSGTRLTVV.

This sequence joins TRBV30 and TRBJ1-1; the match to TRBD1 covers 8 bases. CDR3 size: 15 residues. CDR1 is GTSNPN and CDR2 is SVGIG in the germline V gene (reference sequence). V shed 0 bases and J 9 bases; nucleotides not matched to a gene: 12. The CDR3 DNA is TGTGCCTGGAGTGTATCCCGGACAGGGCCTGTTAAAGCTTTCTTT. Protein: CAWSVSRTGPVKAFF.

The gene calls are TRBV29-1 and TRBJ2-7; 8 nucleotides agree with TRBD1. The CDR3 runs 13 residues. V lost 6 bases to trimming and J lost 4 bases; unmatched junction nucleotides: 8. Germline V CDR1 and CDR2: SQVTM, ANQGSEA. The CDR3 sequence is CSVAGGMGYEQYF. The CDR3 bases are TGCAGCGTAGCAGGGGGCATGGGGTACGAGCAGTACTTC.

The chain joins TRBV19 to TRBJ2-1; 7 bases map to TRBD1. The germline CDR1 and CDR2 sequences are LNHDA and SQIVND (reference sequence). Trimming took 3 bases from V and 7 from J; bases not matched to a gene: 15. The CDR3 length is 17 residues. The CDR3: CASSMAVGQPPRNEQFF. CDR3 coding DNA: TGTGCCAGTAGTATGGCCGTGGGACAGCCCCCACGTAATGAGCAGTTCTTC. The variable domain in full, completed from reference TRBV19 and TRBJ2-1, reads DGGITQSPKYLFRKEGQNVTLSCEQNLNHDAMYWYRQDPGQGLRLIYYSQIVNDFQKGDIAEGYSVSREKKESFPLTVTSAQKNPTAFYLCASSMAVGQPPRNEQFFGPGTRLTVL.

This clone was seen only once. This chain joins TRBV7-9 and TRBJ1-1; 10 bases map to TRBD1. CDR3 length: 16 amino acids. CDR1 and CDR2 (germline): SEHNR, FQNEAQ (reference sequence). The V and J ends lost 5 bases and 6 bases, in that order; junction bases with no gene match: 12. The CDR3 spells CASSHAETGGNPEAFF. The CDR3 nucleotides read TGTGCCAGCAGCCACGCTGAGACAGGGGGCAACCCTGAAGCTTTCTTT.

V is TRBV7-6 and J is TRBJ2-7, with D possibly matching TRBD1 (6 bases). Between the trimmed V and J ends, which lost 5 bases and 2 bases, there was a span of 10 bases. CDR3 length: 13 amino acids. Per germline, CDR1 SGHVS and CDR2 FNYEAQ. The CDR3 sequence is CASSPGVAYEQYF. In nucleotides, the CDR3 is TGTGCCAGCAGCCCAGGGGTGGCCTACGAGCAGTACTTC.

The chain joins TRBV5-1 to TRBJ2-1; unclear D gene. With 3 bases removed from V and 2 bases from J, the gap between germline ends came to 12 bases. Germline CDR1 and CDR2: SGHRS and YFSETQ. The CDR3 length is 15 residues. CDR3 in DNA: TGCGCCAGCAGCTCTACCACAGAAACCTACAATGAGCAGTTCTTC. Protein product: CASSSTTETYNEQFF.

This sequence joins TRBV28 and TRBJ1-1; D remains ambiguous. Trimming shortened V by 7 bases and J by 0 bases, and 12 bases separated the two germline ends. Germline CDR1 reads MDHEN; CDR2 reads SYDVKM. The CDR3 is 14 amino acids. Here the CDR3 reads CASNTEKLNTEAFF. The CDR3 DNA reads TGTGCCAGCAACACGGAGAAATTGAACACTGAAGCTTTCTTT. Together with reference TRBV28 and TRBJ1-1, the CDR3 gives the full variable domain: DVKVTQSSRYLVKRTGEKVFLECVQDMDHENMFWYRQDPGLGLRLIYFSYDVKMKEKGDIPEGYSVSREKKERFSLILESASTNQTSMYLCASNTEKLNTEAFFGQGTRLTVV.

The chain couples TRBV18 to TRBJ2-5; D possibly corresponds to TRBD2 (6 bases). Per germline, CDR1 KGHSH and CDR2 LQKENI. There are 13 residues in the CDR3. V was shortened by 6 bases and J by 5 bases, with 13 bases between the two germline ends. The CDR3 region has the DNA TGTGCCAGCTCGCCCGGGAGCTTCGAGACCCAGTACTTC. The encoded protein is CASSPGSFETQYF.

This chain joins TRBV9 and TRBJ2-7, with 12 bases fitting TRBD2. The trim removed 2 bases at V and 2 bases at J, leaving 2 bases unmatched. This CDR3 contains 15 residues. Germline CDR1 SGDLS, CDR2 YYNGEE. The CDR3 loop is CASSVTSGGTYEQYF. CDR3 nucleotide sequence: TGTGCCAGCAGCGTCACTAGCGGGGGGACCTACGAGCAGTACTTC.

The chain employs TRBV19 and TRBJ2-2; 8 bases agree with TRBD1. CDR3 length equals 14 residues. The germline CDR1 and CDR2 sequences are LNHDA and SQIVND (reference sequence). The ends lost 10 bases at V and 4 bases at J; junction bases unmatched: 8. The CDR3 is CATRTGYGTGELFF. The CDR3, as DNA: TGTGCCACCCGGACAGGGTACGGCACCGGGGAGCTGTTTTTT.

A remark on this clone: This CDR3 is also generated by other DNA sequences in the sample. This CDR3 is CASSPPSQETQYF. The CDR3 bases are TGTGCCAGCTCACCCCCCAGTCAAGAGACCCAGTACTTC. The rearrangement uses TRBV18 and TRBJ2-5, with D unresolved. The CDR3 runs to 13 residues. The V gene's germline CDR1 is KGHSH and CDR2 LQKENI. Trimming shortened V by 3 bases and J by 2 bases, and 7 bases separated the two germline ends.